The 7 T cell receptor beta chains below all came from one sample that was sequenced in a study of neurological immune-mediated disorders. TCRdb fed the 5' RACE reads into MiXCR, producing one record per CDR3 protein. The sample holds tens of thousands of distinct CDR3 sequences, around 3.4% seen once. The material sequenced was PBMCs. These receptors came from a man in his forties with multiple sclerosis.

The chain employs TRBV20-1 and TRBJ2-3; D remains unclear. Germline V lookup: CDR1 DFQATT, CDR2 SNEGSKA (reference sequence). V gave up 6 bases and J gave up 2 bases, with 9 bases separating them. There are 12 residues in the CDR3. CDR3 nucleotide sequence: TGCAGTGCGATCTTAACCACAGATACGCAGTATTTT. It is translated as CSAILTTDTQYF.

This clonotype was counted ten times or more. The V gene is TRBV9, the J gene TRBJ1-2; possibly TRBD1 for D (5 bases). V shed 0 bases and J shed 4 bases, with 13 bases lying between them. This CDR3 contains 15 residues. CDR1 SGDLS and CDR2 YYNGEE come from the germline V gene. The DNA for the CDR3 is TGTGCCAGCAGCGTAGCAGGTGGGGGAAGCTATGGCTACACCTTC. Residues: CASSVAGGGSYGYTF.

In this sample, this clonotype turned up many times. The chain joins TRBV3-1 to TRBJ1-6; no definite D call. Looked up from germline, CDR1 is LGHDT and CDR2 is YNNKEL (reference sequence). Trimming removed 1 base at V and 4 bases at J, with 8 bases between. The CDR3 is 15 residues long. This CDR3 reads CASSQVESYNSPLHF. The CDR3 nucleotides are TGTGCCAGCAGCCAAGTAGAAAGTTATAATTCACCCCTCCACTTT.

As for this clonotype: Without the conserved terminal phenylalanine or tryptophan, this CDR3 likely stems from a read error. V and J are TRBV6-5 and TRBJ1-4; the D gene is possibly TRBD1 (5 bases). Germline-derived CDR1 and CDR2 are MNHEY and SVGAGI. This CDR3 comprises 15 residues. The CDR3 DNA follows: TGTGTCAGCAGTTACTCGGGGCAGGGTTATGAAAAACTGTTTAAT. Translation: CVSSYSGQGYEKLFN.

This clonotype has at least ten counts. The DNA for the CDR3 is TGTGCCAGCAGCTTGCCAGTCTTGTATACGCAGTATTTT. This sequence encodes CASSLPVLYTQYF. The V call is TRBV7-2, the J call TRBJ2-3; D not certain. V gave up 3 bases and J gave up 7 bases, with 11 bases separating them. The CDR3 extends over 13 amino acids. Germline CDR1 is SGHTA and CDR2 is FQGNSA.

This clonotype was seen at least ten times. V is TRBV3-1 and J is TRBJ2-5; perhaps TRBD1 as D (6 bases). From germline, CDR1 is LGHDT and CDR2 YNNKEL (reference sequence). This CDR3 is 15 amino acids long. Deletions cut 4 bases from V and 5 bases from J, with 17 bases between. Written as DNA, the CDR3 is TGTGCCAGCAGCCGCGGTCCAGGGGAGTATGAGACCCAGTACTTC. Amino acids: CASSRGPGEYETQYF.

This clonotype was observed at least ten times. This CDR3 is CASSFSLRSGPGETQYF. Here the CDR3 DNA reads TGCGCCAGCAGCTTTTCCCTCCGGTCGGGCCCGGGAGAGACCCAGTACTTC. The chain carries TRBV5-1 and TRBJ2-5, with D unresolved. The CDR3 runs 17 residues. Trimming cost V 2 bases and J 4 bases, with 21 bases left between them. Germline lookup yields CDR1 SGHRS and CDR2 YFSETQ.